The sequence of this T cell receptor beta chain was determined in a study of brain metastases from non-small cell lung cancer. Measured with immunoSEQ multiplex PCR; TCRdb has only the in-frame clones, and not every one. The data show 900 to 1,000 clones, 85% to 95% seen once. The source material was tumor-adjacent normal tissue. The clonotype was recovered from a donor over 35 with non-small cell lung cancer.

CDR3 region: CASSTGGYTEAFF. The DNA of the CDR3 is TGTGCCAGCAGTACAGGGGGCTATACTGAAGCTTTCTTT. The chain recombines TRBV12-3 or TRBV12-4 with TRBJ1-1, with TRBD1 matching over 9 bases. J was trimmed by 5 bases and V by 5 bases; bases with no gene match: 3. The CDR3 length is 13 residues.